This note documents a single T cell receptor (beta chain) sequence. Its antigen remains unknown. The source of the sample is a study of OX40 agonist ivuxolimab in advanced cancers. Study overall: Recorded diagnoses for dose-escalation patients were hepatocellular carcinoma, melanoma, renal cell or head and neck cancer.

Study-level results: Expanded clones tended on average to be more numerous among CD8+ T cells than CD4+.

Exclusion of a patient followed from autoimmune disease history or systemic immunosuppression. Blood samples were obtained at baseline, cycle 4 day 1, and cycle 7 day 1. Produced via immunoSEQ multiplex PCR; TCRdb's table is partial and in-frame only. The sample holds 80,000 to 100,000 clones, 90% seen once. The length of the CDR3 is 18 residues. The chain joins TRBV1 to TRBJ2-4; the table's D call TRBD2 went unverified against the DNA. TRBV1 is designated a pseudogene. The source was CD4+ or CD8+ T cells sorted from blood, collected in a trial of the OX40 agonist ivuxolimab. The sequence was collected from an adult with an advanced solid tumor such as melanoma, head and neck, liver or kidney cancer. The CDR3 is CTSSLRSTLYIAKNIQYF. The CDR3 DNA reads as TGCACCAGCAGCCTGAGGTCCACCCTCTATATAGCCAAAAACATTCAGTACTTC.